This TCR beta chain was sequenced for a study of CD8+CD57+ T cells in acquired aplastic anemia. Study context: Healthy donors averaged approximately 9.9 million reads for CD4+ cells.

TCR beta VDJ and CDR3 were profiled, and genomic DNA was the template. TCRdb fed the reads into MiXCR, producing one record per CDR3 protein. The profile shows 98,000 or so distinct CDR3 sequences, roughly 51% of them singletons. CDR3 length: 18 amino acids. Germline-derived CDR1 and CDR2 are SGHVS and FNYEAQ. The V and J ends lost 2 bases and 6 bases respectively, with 23 bases between them. Worth noting for this clonotype: Its target is unknown.

Overall study results and limits: Fewer than 35 sequences, all CD8+ CDR3, were shared between patients and controls. Between patients and controls, CD8+ Simpson's diversity did not vary significantly.

The sample was sorted CD4+, CD8+, or CD8+CD57+ T cells (not recorded which) from PBMCs. This sequence joins TRBV7-6 and TRBJ2-1; no clear D. The TCR sequence derives from a human donor in good health, serving as a control. The CDR3 DNA is TGTGCCAGCAGCTTATATTACAGTTCAAAGTGGGGATCCAATGAGCAGTTCTTC. It codes for CASSLYYSSKWGSNEQFF.